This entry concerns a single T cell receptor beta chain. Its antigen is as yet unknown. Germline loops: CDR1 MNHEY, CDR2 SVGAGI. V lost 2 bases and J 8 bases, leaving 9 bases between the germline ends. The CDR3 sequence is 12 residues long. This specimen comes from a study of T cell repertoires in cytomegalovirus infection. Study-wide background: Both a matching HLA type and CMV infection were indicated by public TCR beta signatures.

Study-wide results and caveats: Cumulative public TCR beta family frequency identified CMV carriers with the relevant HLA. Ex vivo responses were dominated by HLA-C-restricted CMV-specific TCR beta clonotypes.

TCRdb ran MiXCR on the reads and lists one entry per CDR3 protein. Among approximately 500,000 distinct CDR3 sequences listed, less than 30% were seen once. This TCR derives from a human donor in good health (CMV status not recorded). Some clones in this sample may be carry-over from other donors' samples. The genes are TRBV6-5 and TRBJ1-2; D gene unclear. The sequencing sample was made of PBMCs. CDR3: CASSYPGDGYTF. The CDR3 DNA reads TGTGCCAGCAGTTACCCCGGTGACGGCTACACCTTC.